Sequencing of this T cell receptor beta chain was carried out in a study of neurological immune-mediated disorders. The ends were cut back, 6 bases at V and 1 base at J, with 9 bases in the middle. There are 13 residues in the CDR3. Germline V gene data show CDR1 as MNHEY and CDR2 as SMNVEV (reference sequence). Study conclusions and caveats: The most TCR clonal expansion was seen in HTLV-1-associated myelopathy, and the least was seen in multiple sclerosis, which fell below healthy controls. As far as clinical or MRI features were concerned, none was associated with the multiple sclerosis repertoire cluster.

The authors made cDNA by 5'RACE with 10-nucleotide random UMIs. TCRdb processed the 5' RACE reads anew with MiXCR; each CDR3 protein has one entry. This table holds about 10,000 distinct CDR3 sequences, approximately 24% found once. In its sample, this clonotype was seen many times. Its antigen remains unidentified. Sorted libraries drew on under 1.2 million CD4+ or CD8+ T cells. The TCR originated in a woman aged 35 to 49 with multiple sclerosis. V usage is TRBV27 and J usage is TRBJ1-1; D ambiguous. The sequencing sample was made of CD8+ T cells from blood. The CDR3 nucleotides read TGTGCCAGCAGCCCAACCCCGAACACTGAAGCTTTCTTT. Encoded protein: CASSPTPNTEAFF.